This T cell receptor (beta chain) stems from a study of regulatory T cells in long-lasting Graves disease. On the study more broadly: A definition of persistent Graves' disease required over 5 years of antithyroid drugs plus positive TSH receptor antibodies. Points from the study as a whole: There were preferences for TRBV28, TRBJ1-2 and TRBJ2-5 in persistent disease.

This clonotype occurred a few times. Its antigen is not known. For TCR beta, libraries came from iRepertoire HTBI primers and Arm-PCR of CDR3 regions. TCRdb ran MiXCR on the multiplex PCR reads and lists one entry per CDR3 protein. The table records about 430,000 distinct CDR3 sequences, around 20% of them present only once. Between the trimmed V and J ends, which lost 5 bases and 0 bases, there was a span of 13 bases. Germline CDR1 SGHTA, CDR2 FQGNSA. The CDR3 contains 15 residues. Specified time point: persistent/refractory GD, antithyroid drugs over 5 years with positive TRAb. Extracted RNA from PBMCs served as the source of the TCR library. Graves' disease was diagnosed by American Thyroid Association guidelines. From each patient, nine milliliters of peripheral blood was drawn and collected into an EDTA anticoagulant tube.

This sequence was found in a female donor with Graves disease. The specimen comprised peripheral blood mononuclear cells (PBMCs), sampled when the disease was refractory, from a patient treated with antithyroid drugs. This chain uses TRBV7-2 with TRBJ1-1; D not resolved. The CDR3 coding sequence is TGTGCCAGCAGCCCACAGCCGACGTTGAACACTGAAGCTTTCTTT. This translates into CASSPQPTLNTEAFF.